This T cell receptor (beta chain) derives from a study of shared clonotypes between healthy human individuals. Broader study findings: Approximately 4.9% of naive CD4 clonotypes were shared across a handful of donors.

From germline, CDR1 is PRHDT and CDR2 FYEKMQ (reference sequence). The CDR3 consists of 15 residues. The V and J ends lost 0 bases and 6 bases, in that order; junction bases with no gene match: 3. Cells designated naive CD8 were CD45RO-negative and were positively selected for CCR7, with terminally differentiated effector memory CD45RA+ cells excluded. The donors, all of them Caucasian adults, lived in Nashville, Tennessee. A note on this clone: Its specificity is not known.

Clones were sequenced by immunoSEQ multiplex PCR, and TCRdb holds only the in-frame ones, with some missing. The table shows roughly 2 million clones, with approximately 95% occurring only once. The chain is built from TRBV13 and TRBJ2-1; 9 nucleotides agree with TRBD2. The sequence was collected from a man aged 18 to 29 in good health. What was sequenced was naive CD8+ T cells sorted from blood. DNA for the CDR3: TGTGCCAGCAGCTTAGGGGGACTAGCTGGCAATGAGCAGTTCTTC. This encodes CASSLGGLAGNEQFF. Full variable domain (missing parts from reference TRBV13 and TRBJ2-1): AAGVIQSPRHLIKEKRETATLKCYPIPRHDTVYWYQQGPGQDPQFLISFYEKMQSDKGSIPDRFSAQQFSDYHSELNMSSLELGDSALYFCASSLGGLAGNEQFFGPGTRLTVL.